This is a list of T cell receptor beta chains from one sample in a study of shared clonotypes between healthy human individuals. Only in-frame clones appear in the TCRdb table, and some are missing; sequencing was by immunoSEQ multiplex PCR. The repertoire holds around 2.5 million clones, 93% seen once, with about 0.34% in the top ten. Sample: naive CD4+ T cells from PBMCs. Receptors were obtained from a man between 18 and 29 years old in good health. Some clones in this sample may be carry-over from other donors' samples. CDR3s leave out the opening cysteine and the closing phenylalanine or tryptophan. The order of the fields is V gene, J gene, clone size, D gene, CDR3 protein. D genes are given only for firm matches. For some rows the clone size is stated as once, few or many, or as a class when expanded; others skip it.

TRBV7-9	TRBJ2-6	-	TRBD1	ASSPGTGVLSGANVLT
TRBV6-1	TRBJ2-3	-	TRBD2	ASSEGVAASGGTDTQY
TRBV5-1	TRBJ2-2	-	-	ASSLVVPTGNTGELF
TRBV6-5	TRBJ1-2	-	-	ASTNYRASYGYT
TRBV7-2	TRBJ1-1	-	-	ATTRGVEAF
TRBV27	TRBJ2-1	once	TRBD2	ASSLAGVWYNEQF
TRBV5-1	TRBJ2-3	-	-	ASDPGQTADTQY
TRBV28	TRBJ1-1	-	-	ASSPARAEAF
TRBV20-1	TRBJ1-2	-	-	SARTNYGYT
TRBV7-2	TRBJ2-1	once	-	ASSLDLGLSYNEQF
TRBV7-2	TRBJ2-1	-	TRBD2	ASSLVVLAGEQF
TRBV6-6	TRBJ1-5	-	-	ASSYLQGYFNQPQH
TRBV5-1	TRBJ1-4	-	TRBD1	ASSLPLRPGQGDEKLF
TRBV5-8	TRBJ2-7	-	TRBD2	ASRHYGAGTNTGGGEQY
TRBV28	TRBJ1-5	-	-	ASARVKGNSNQPQH
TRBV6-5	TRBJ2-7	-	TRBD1	ASSYRHRGSSYEQY
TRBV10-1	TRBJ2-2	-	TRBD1	ASSDGTGGIGELF
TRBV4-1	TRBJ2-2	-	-	ASSPQARNTGELF
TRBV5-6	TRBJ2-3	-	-	ASSLWVSGRTDTQY
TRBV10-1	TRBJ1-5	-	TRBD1	ASRPGTGWGSNQPQH
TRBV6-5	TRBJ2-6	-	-	ASSYRAGANVLT
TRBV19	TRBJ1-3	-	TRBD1	ASSEGGDRAGNTIY
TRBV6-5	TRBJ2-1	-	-	ASRSGTQMNNEQF
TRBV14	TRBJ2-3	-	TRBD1	ASSQSGTGGADTQY
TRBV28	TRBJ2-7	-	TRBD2	ASSLIRTSSSYEQY
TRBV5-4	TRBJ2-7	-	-	ASSLEVASYEQY
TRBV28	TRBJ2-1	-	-	ASSYYNSYNEQF